These 26 T cell receptor beta chains came from one sample sequenced in a study of regulatory T cells in long-lasting Graves disease. Sequencing libraries for TCR beta were prepared with iRepertoire HTBI primers and Arm-PCR of CDR3 regions. Each CDR3 protein gets one entry after TCRdb re-called the multiplex PCR reads with MiXCR. The sample has about 450,000 distinct CDR3 sequences, 20% to 25% seen once. Time point reported: persistent/refractory GD, antithyroid drugs over 5 years with positive TRAb. Extracted RNA from PBMCs served as the source of the TCR library. The material was peripheral blood mononuclear cells (PBMCs), obtained when the disease was refractory, from a patient treated with antithyroid drugs. The receptor source for this set is a female donor with Graves disease.

This sequence joins TRBV12-3 or TRBV12-4 and TRBJ2-2, with TRBD2 identical over 12 bases. The junction had 14 bases not matched to a gene; V was cut back by 8 bases and J by 4 bases. This CDR3 spans 18 amino acids. The CDR3 sequence is CASGLLPPGLAGTGELFF. In nucleotides, the CDR3 is TGTGCCAGCGGCTTACTACCCCCGGGACTAGCGGGCACCGGGGAGCTGTTTTTT.

This rearrangement joins TRBV27 to TRBJ1-1, with D uncertain. Germline CDR1 and CDR2: MNHEY and SMNVEV (reference sequence). This CDR3 spans 14 amino acids. V shed 6 bases and J shed 4 bases, with 15 bases lying between them. This chain's CDR3 is CASSSIGGSTEAFF. The CDR3 DNA reads TGTGCCAGCAGCTCGATCGGAGGGAGCACTGAAGCTTTCTTT.

At least ten counts were recorded for this clonotype. This chain connects TRBV9 to TRBJ2-5, with TRBD2 matching over 7 bases. The CDR3 has 14 residues. Germline trimming cut 0 bases from V and 4 bases from J; bases unmatched to any gene: 3. The germline CDR1 and CDR2 sequences are SGDLS and YYNGEE. The CDR3 protein is CASSVGLAGETQYF. DNA of the CDR3: TGTGCCAGCAGCGTAGGGTTAGCGGGAGAGACCCAGTACTTC.

The genes are TRBV12-3 or TRBV12-4 and TRBJ1-1; 10 nucleotides align to TRBD1. The CDR3 sequence is 16 residues long. Losses at the gene ends were 3 bases for V and 4 bases for J; bases not matched to a gene: 8. DNA of the CDR3: TGTGCCAGCAGTTTGGGGGACAGGGGTGGGAGCACTGAAGCTTTCTTT. Residues: CASSLGDRGGSTEAFF.

The chain joins TRBV20-1 to TRBJ1-4; possibly TRBD1 for D (5 bases). The CDR3 covers 13 residues. Trimming shortened V by 6 bases and J by 7 bases, and 15 bases separated the two germline ends. Germline CDR1 reads DFQATT; CDR2 reads SNEGSKA (reference sequence). CDR3 sequence reads: CSAQTGRSEKLFF. The CDR3 region has the DNA TGCAGTGCCCAAACGGGACGGTCTGAAAAACTGTTTTTT.

This clonotype was counted between two and nine times. The genes are TRBV5-1 and TRBJ2-2; possibly TRBD1 for D (5 bases). The CDR3 length is 15 residues. V was shortened by 3 bases and J by 7 bases, with 16 bases between the two germline ends. Germline V CDR1 and CDR2: SGHRS, YFSETQ. The CDR3 DNA reads TGCGCCAGCAGCTCCGACAGTCGATTGGGCGGGGAGCTGTTTTTT. It codes for CASSSDSRLGGELFF.

The table lists this clonotype with a few counts. The chain has TRBV20-1 and TRBJ2-2, with a possible D match to TRBD2 (5 bases). CDR1 DFQATT and CDR2 SNEGSKA come from the germline V gene (reference sequence). This CDR3 is built from 17 residues. V was clipped by 1 base and J by 6 bases, with 21 bases between them. CDR3 nucleotide sequence: TGCAGTGCTAGAGGCCAAATCGAGGGCCGGATCGCCGGGGAGCTGTTTTTT. Its translation is CSARGQIEGRIAGELFF.

This clonotype has a count of ten or more. V is TRBV2 and J is TRBJ1-1; no clear D. Germline V gene lookup returns CDR1 SNHLY and CDR2 FYNNEI. With 6 bases removed from V and 1 base from J, the gap between germline ends came to 18 bases. CDR3 length: 16 residues. CDR3 bases: TGTGCCAGCAGGGAGGGCGGGAGCCCGACGAACACTGAAGCTTTCTTT. Protein sequence: CASREGGSPTNTEAFF.

This clonotype was counted a few times. The chain has TRBV29-1 and TRBJ2-7; either TRBD1 or TRBD2 may fit D (5 bases each). V lost 4 bases, J lost 2 bases, and 9 bases lay in between. This CDR3 has 12 amino acids. The germline V gene has CDR1 SQVTM and CDR2 ANQGSEA. The CDR3 DNA sequence: TGCAGCGTTGCCGGGACCCCCTACGAGCAGTACTTC. Its protein is CSVAGTPYEQYF.

J is TRBJ1-1 and V is TRBV18; no definite D call. This CDR3 region has 12 residues. The germline CDR1 and CDR2 sequences are KGHSH and LQKENI. Trimming cost V 2 bases and J 12 bases, with 13 bases left between them. CDR3 nucleotides: TGTGCCAGCTCACCAACTCTCCAGACACCTTTCTTT. It specifies CASSPTLQTPFF.

This clonotype was seen a few times. V usage is TRBV6-1 and J usage is TRBJ1-6; the match to TRBD1 covers 11 bases. The germline V gene encodes CDR1 MNHNS and CDR2 SASEGT. V lost 6 bases and J lost 6; bases outside the gene matches: 13. CDR3 length: 18 residues. Here the CDR3 DNA reads TGTGCCAGCAGACTCTCCCGGACAGGGGGCTTTGGTAATTCACCCCTCCACTTT. Translated: CASRLSRTGGFGNSPLHF.

This clonotype was seen more than once but under ten times. This rearrangement joins TRBV6-1 to TRBJ1-5, with a possible D match to TRBD1 (6 bases). CDR1 MNHNS and CDR2 SASEGT come from the germline V gene. CDR3 length: 14 residues. Deletions cut 2 bases from V and 6 bases from J, with 11 bases between. The CDR3 DNA is TGTGCCAGCAGTGAAAACAGGGCAGGTCAGCCCCAGCATTTT. Translating it yields CASSENRAGQPQHF.

This clonotype was found a few times. This chain uses TRBV5-6 with TRBJ2-5; tentative D call: TRBD2 (7 bases). Deletions cut 1 base from V and 4 bases from J, with 11 bases between. The germline CDR1 and CDR2 sequences are SGHDT and YYEEEE. The CDR3 consists of 14 residues. CDR3 sequence (DNA): TGTGCCAGCAGCTTGAAGGGGGGGGGAGAGACCCAGTACTTC. This codes for CASSLKGGGETQYF.

The chain recombines TRBV4-1 with TRBJ2-7; tentative D call: TRBD1 (6 bases). CDR1 MGHRA and CDR2 YSYEKL come from the germline V gene. The CDR3 is 17 amino acids. The V gene lost 0 bases and the J gene lost 6 bases, with 21 bases spanning the gap. The DNA for the CDR3 is TGCGCCAGCAGCCAAGATAAATTGACAGGTGATTTCGGCGAGCAGTACTTC. It specifies CASSQDKLTGDFGEQYF.

The table lists this clonotype with many counts. The V and J genes are TRBV19 and TRBJ1-5; the match to TRBD1 covers 7 bases. The length of the CDR3 is 15 residues. The ends lost 3 bases at V and 7 bases at J; junction bases unmatched: 9. Germline CDR1 is LNHDA and CDR2 is SQIVND (reference sequence). The CDR3 sequence: CASSIEQGTFQPQHF. Written as DNA, the CDR3 is TGTGCCAGTAGTATCGAACAGGGGACATTCCAGCCCCAGCATTTT.

This clonotype was observed at least ten times. This chain joins TRBV14 and TRBJ2-5; D may be TRBD2 (6 bases). Germline V gene lookup returns CDR1 SGHDN and CDR2 FVKESK. The CDR3 covers 15 residues. Trimming took off 1 base at V and 5 bases at J, with 14 bases between the two ends. The CDR3 DNA is TGTGCCAGCAGCCAAGCACGAGGGAGGACGGAGACCCAGTACTTC. This sequence encodes CASSQARGRTETQYF.

The V call is TRBV20-1, the J call TRBJ2-2, with 8 positions matching TRBD2. This CDR3 region has 14 residues. Germline lookup yields CDR1 DFQATT and CDR2 SNEGSKA (reference sequence). The V and J ends lost 1 base and 5 bases, in that order; junction bases with no gene match: 3. The DNA for the CDR3 is TGCAGTGCTAGAGCTAGCGGGTATACCGGGGAGCTGTTTTTT. This encodes CSARASGYTGELFF.

This clonotype showed up just a few times. The gene calls are TRBV3-1 and TRBJ1-1; a weak D match, TRBD1 (6 bases). Germline lookup yields CDR1 LGHDT and CDR2 YNNKEL (reference sequence). The ends were cut back, 7 bases at V and 1 base at J, with 13 bases in the middle. The CDR3 covers 14 residues. CDR3 nucleotides: TGTGCCAGCACAGCCCGAGGGGGGAACACTGAAGCTTTCTTT. Protein: CASTARGGNTEAFF.

The rearrangement uses TRBV7-8 and TRBJ1-5; 9 positions agree with TRBD1. Per germline, CDR1 SGHVS and CDR2 FQNEAQ. V gave up 5 bases and J gave up 0 bases; unmatched junction bases: 14. The CDR3 spans 19 residues. The CDR3 DNA reads as TGTGCCAGCAGCCGAGTGGACAGGGGCCGAATTGATAGCAATCAGCCCCAGCATTTT. It encodes CASSRVDRGRIDSNQPQHF.

This clonotype occurred a few times. This rearrangement joins TRBV9 to TRBJ2-5; no definite D call. V was cut by 4 bases and J by 2 bases, with 15 bases left in between. CDR3 size: 15 residues. The V gene's germline CDR1 is SGDLS and CDR2 YYNGEE. The CDR3 here is CASSPSPQIQETQYF. Here the CDR3 DNA reads TGTGCCAGCAGCCCTTCCCCACAGATTCAAGAGACCCAGTACTTC.

This clonotype was detected a few times. The chain couples TRBV7-9 to TRBJ1-1, with a possible D match to TRBD1 (6 bases). CDR3 length equals 14 residues. In germline, CDR1 is SEHNR, CDR2 FQNEAQ (reference sequence). Trimming left V 6 bases short and J 11 bases short, with 22 bases between. CDR3 residues: CASRKEGLWGAAFF. The CDR3 DNA follows: TGTGCCAGCAGGAAAGAAGGGTTGTGGGGGGCCGCTTTCTTT.

V usage is TRBV6-1 and J usage is TRBJ2-7; possibly TRBD2 for D (5 bases). V was cut by 2 bases and J by 9 bases, with 11 bases left in between. This CDR3 has 12 amino acids. Germline-derived CDR1 and CDR2 are MNHNS and SASEGT. CDR3 loop: CASSEWTSRQYF. The CDR3 coding sequence is TGTGCCAGCAGTGAATGGACTTCTAGGCAGTACTTC.

The chain carries TRBV24-1 and TRBJ1-1; D uncertain. CDR3 length: 15 residues. Germline lookup yields CDR1 KGHDR and CDR2 SFDVKD. The ends were cut back, 3 bases at V and 0 bases at J, with 10 bases in the middle. CDR3 coding DNA: TGTGCCACCAGTGATCCAAATAGCATGAACACTGAAGCTTTCTTT. Its translation: CATSDPNSMNTEAFF.

The CDR3: CASSRISGYSYNEQFF. In nucleotides, the CDR3 is TGTGCCAGCAGCCGGATTAGCGGGTACTCCTACAATGAGCAGTTCTTC. V is TRBV6-1 and J is TRBJ2-1, with TRBD2 identical over 7 bases. The CDR3 has 16 amino acids. Germline V gene sequence: CDR1 MNHNS, CDR2 SASEGT. V was clipped by 6 bases and J by 0 bases; unmatched bases: 8.

This clonotype has ten or more counts. V and J are TRBV7-8 and TRBJ1-2, with 9 bases fitting TRBD1. V shed 5 bases, J shed 6 bases, and the junction held 7 bases outside the gene matches. There are 14 residues in the CDR3. Germline lookup yields CDR1 SGHVS and CDR2 FQNEAQ. The CDR3 reads CASSPTQGAHGYTF. The CDR3 DNA reads as TGTGCCAGCAGCCCAACACAGGGGGCGCATGGCTACACCTTC.

This clonotype was seen a handful of times. CDR3 in amino acids: CSVSVAKNIQYF. In DNA form, the CDR3 reads TGCAGCGTCTCCGTAGCCAAAAACATTCAGTACTTC. V and J are TRBV29-1 and TRBJ2-4; D gene ambiguous. This CDR3 region has 12 residues. CDR1 and CDR2 from the germline V gene are SQVTM and ANQGSEA. V lost 6 bases and J 0 bases, leaving 6 bases between the germline ends. The variable domain in full, with the rest retrieved from reference TRBV29-1 and TRBJ2-4, is SAVISQKPSRDICQRGTSLTIQCQVDSQVTMMFWYRQQPGQSLTLIATANQGSEATYESGFVIDKFPISRPNLTFSTLTVSNMSPEDSSIYLCSVSVAKNIQYFGAGTRLSVL.